The rows below give T cell receptor beta chains drawn from one sample of a study of human T cells and chemical hapten exposure. From the RACE reads, TCRdb called clonotypes with MiXCR, one entry per CDR3 protein. This sample has fewer than 300,000 distinct CDR3 sequences, with about 9.4% found just once. Material: whole blood, obtained in connection with sensitization to the hapten diphenylcyclopropenone (DPC). Receptors were obtained from a woman aged 40 to 55 with alopecia areata. Some clones in this sample may be carry-over from other donors' samples. The CDR3 runs from the conserved cysteine through the conserved F or W. Fields, in order: V gene, J gene, clone size, D gene, CDR3 DNA, CDR3 protein. D genes are given only for firm matches. Size is omitted from some rows. Given values are once, few, many or a class for expanded clones.

>TRBV6-5|TRBJ2-2|few|NA
TGTGCCAGCAGTAACGGACGTCCGAACACCGGGGAGCTGTTTTTT
CASSNGRPNTGELFF
>TRBV20-1|TRBJ1-4|few|NA
TGCAGTGCTACCGACACTAATGAAAAACTGTTTTTT
CSATDTNEKLFF
>TRBV21-1|TRBJ2-5|NA|NA
TGTGCCAGCAGCAAAGACTCCTTTGAGACCCAGTACTTC
CASSKDSFETQYF
>TRBV7-9|TRBJ2-2|few|NA
TGTGCCAGCAGCTTGGAAGCGGCATCCACCGGGGAGCTGTTTTTT
CASSLEAASTGELFF
>TRBV12-3/TRBV12-4|TRBJ1-3|NA|TRBD1
TGTGCCAGCAGTTTCCTCTCTCACAGGGGAGGAAACACCATATATTTT
CASSFLSHRGGNTIYF
>TRBV12-3/TRBV12-4|TRBJ2-5|few|NA
TGTGCCAGCAGTGAGAACCGAGGGTCCCGGACAGAGACCCAGTACTTC
CASSENRGSRTETQYF
>TRBV9|TRBJ2-7|few|TRBD2
TGTGCCAGCAGCGTTCAAGCGGGGTTCTCCTACGAGCAGTACTTC
CASSVQAGFSYEQYF
>TRBV25-1|TRBJ2-5|few|NA
TGTGCCAGCAGTACCCCCGGTTCCCAAGAGACCCAGTACTTC
CASSTPGSQETQYF
>TRBV24-1|TRBJ2-2|NA|TRBD1
TGTGCCGCCCCAGGCACAGGGGCGAACACCGGGGAGCTGTTTTTT
CAAPGTGANTGELFF
>TRBV6-5|TRBJ1-6|many|TRBD1
TGTGCCAGCAGCCGGGGACAGGGGGCCTCACCCCTCCACTTT
CASSRGQGASPLHF
>TRBV12-3/TRBV12-4|TRBJ2-3|many|NA
TGTGCCACCCTGGGGTGGGGAGATACGCAGTATTTT
CATLGWGDTQYF
>TRBV6-6|TRBJ1-5|few|TRBD1
TGTGCCAGCAGTCATACAGGGGATTTCGGTCAGCCCCAGCATTTT
CASSHTGDFGQPQHF
>TRBV6-6|TRBJ1-1|many|NA
TGTGCCAGCAGTTACTCGAGGGGGGACGCTGAAGCTTTCTTT
CASSYSRGDAEAFF
>TRBV2|TRBJ2-2|NA|NA
TGTGCCCCACTTTTCTATGGGGACCCGCGGGGCGGGGAGCTGTTTTTT
CAPLFYGDPRGGELFF
>TRBV4-1|TRBJ2-7|NA|NA
TGCGCCAGCAGCCAAGATCGTCGGGATTTCTACTACGAGCAGTACTTC
CASSQDRRDFYYEQYF
>TRBV12-3/TRBV12-4|TRBJ2-1|NA|NA
TGTGCCAGCACCGACCGGACAGCCAATGAGCAGTTCTTC
CASTDRTANEQFF
>TRBV11-2|TRBJ2-2|many|NA
TGTGCCAGCAGCTTAGAGTCTAACACCGGGGAGCTGTTTTTT
CASSLESNTGELFF
>TRBV28|TRBJ2-7|few|TRBD2
TGTGCCAGCAGCCAACTAGCGGGAGAGAGGGAGCAGTACTTC
CASSQLAGEREQYF
>TRBV12-3/TRBV12-4|TRBJ1-5|many|NA
TGTGCCAGCAGTTTAAAGGGGGATCAGCCCCAGCATTTT
CASSLKGDQPQHF
>TRBV20-1|TRBJ1-1|NA|NA
TGCAGTGCTAGAGATGGGAATTCCCACACTGAAGCTTTCTTT
CSARDGNSHTEAFF
>TRBV7-9|TRBJ2-5|few|NA
TGTGCCAGCAGCCCCCGGAGGTACCAAGAGACCCAGTACTTC
CASSPRRYQETQYF
>TRBV2|TRBJ2-1|NA|TRBD2
TGTGCCAGCAGGGCGGGAGTGATCCATGAGCAGTTCTTC
CASRAGVIHEQFF
>TRBV7-9|TRBJ1-1|many|TRBD1
TGTGCCAGCAGCTTTGGGACAGGGGGTGACACTGAAGCTTTCTTT
CASSFGTGGDTEAFF
>TRBV27|TRBJ2-1|NA|NA
TGTGCCACTCTCCCCCCCCTTCTTTACAATGAGCAGTTCTTC
CATLPPLLYNEQFF
>TRBV18|TRBJ2-7|few|TRBD2
TGTGCCAGCTCCGGGGAGGGCTACGAGCAGTACTTC
CASSGEGYEQYF
>TRBV10-3|TRBJ1-5|few|NA
TGTGCCCAGGAGCGGGGGGACACCCATCAGCCCCAGCATTTT
CAQERGDTHQPQHF
>TRBV6-6|TRBJ1-5|NA|NA
TGTGCCAGCAGTTACCTAGGGGAGTATAGCAATCAGCCCCAGCATTTT
CASSYLGEYSNQPQHF
>TRBV12-3/TRBV12-4|TRBJ1-2|few|TRBD1
TGTGCCAGCAGTCTCCACAGGGGGGGCGATGGCTACACCTTC
CASSLHRGGDGYTF
>TRBV2|TRBJ1-6|NA|TRBD1
TGTGCCAGCAGTGCTTCAGGGGGGAATTCACCCCTCCACTTT
CASSASGGNSPLHF